This entry lists 23 T cell receptor beta chains sequenced from one sample in a study of T cell changes during pregnancy in multiple sclerosis. Assay used: immunoSEQ multiplex PCR; TCRdb lists only in-frame clones, some missing. The table includes around 45,000 clones, over 75% detected once. This sample comprised CD8+ T cells from peripheral blood mononuclear cells, obtained in the second trimester of pregnancy. The source of these receptors is a female donor with multiple sclerosis, enrolled in a pregnancy study.

The chain recombines TRBV6-5 with TRBJ1-1, with D maybe TRBD1 (5 bases). Per germline, CDR1 MNHEY and CDR2 SVGAGI. V was trimmed by 4 bases and J by 3 bases, leaving 15 bases between them. This CDR3 has 15 amino acids. CDR3 sequence: CASSSLGGMHTEAFF. In nucleotides, the CDR3 is TGTGCCAGCAGTTCCTTGGGGGGGATGCACACTGAAGCTTTCTTT.

CDR3 protein: CASADTPMKPQHF. For the CDR3, the DNA is TGTGCCAGTGCGGACACGCCGATGAAGCCCCAGCATTTT. This chain uses TRBV2 with TRBJ1-5; D may be TRBD1 (5 bases). Trimming pared 9 bases from V and 8 bases from J, leaving 17 bases between. The CDR3 extends over 13 amino acids. The V gene's germline CDR1 is SNHLY and CDR2 FYNNEI.

In its sample, this clone was seen once. The chain links TRBV6-5 to TRBJ1-1; D possibly corresponds to TRBD1 (5 bases). CDR1 and CDR2 (germline): MNHEY, SVGAGI. V was trimmed by 0 bases and J by 0 bases, leaving 11 bases between them. The length of the CDR3 is 16 residues. CDR3 protein: CASSYSPETVNTEAFF. The CDR3 DNA follows: TGTGCCAGCAGTTACTCGCCCGAGACAGTGAACACTGAAGCTTTCTTT.

V is TRBV27 and J is TRBJ2-5; D may be TRBD1 (6 bases). Germline CDR1 reads MNHEY; CDR2 reads SMNVEV (reference sequence). V lost 2 bases, J lost 5 bases, and 12 bases lay in between. The CDR3 runs 14 residues. CDR3 residues: CASSLQGWGETQYF. CDR3 in DNA: TGTGCCAGCAGTTTACAGGGGTGGGGGGAGACCCAGTACTTC.

The rearrangement joins TRBV30 to TRBJ2-5; D may be TRBD2 (6 bases). CDR1 is GTSNPN, CDR2 SVGIG, per germline (reference sequence). This CDR3 region has 14 residues. The V end lost 3 bases, the J end lost 5 bases, and 16 bases lay between the germline ends. CDR3 DNA: TGTGCCTGGAGCGAGGGACTCTCCGGGGAGACCCAGTACTTC. Amino acid sequence: CAWSEGLSGETQYF.

This clone appeared a single time. The V call is TRBV9, the J call TRBJ2-7; 11 bases align to TRBD2. V shed 0 bases, J shed 1 base, and the junction held 3 bases outside the gene matches. Per the germline V gene, CDR1 is SGDLS and CDR2 is YYNGEE. This CDR3 is 16 amino acids long. The CDR3 DNA sequence: TGTGCCAGCAGCGTAGACTCTAGCGGGGGGTCCTACGAGCAGTACTTC. It codes for CASSVDSSGGSYEQYF. Supplemented by reference TRBV9 and TRBJ2-7, the full variable domain reads DSGVTQTPKHLITATGQRVTLRCSPRSGDLSVYWYQQSLDQGLQFLIQYYNGEERAKGNILERFSAQQFPDLHSELNLSSLELGDSALYFCASSVDSSGGSYEQYFGPGTRLTVT.

Comment on this clone: The junction shows a germline mismatch at one end, possibly a read error. In DNA form, the CDR3 reads TGTGCCAGCAGCCTGGTGGGCTCCGACAATGAGCAGTTCTTC. Its protein is CASSLVGSDNEQFF. The V gene is TRBV7-3, the J gene TRBJ2-1; the D is unclear. CDR3 size: 14 residues. Germline CDR1 is SGHTA and CDR2 is FQGTGA. The full variable domain, with the rest looked up from reference TRBV7-3 and TRBJ2-1, is GAGVSQTPSNKVTEKGKYVELRCDPISGHTALYWYRQSLGQGPEFLIYFQGTGAADDSGLPNDRFFAVRPEGSVSTLKIQRTERGDSAVYLCASSLVGSDNEQFFGPGTRLTVL.

This clone was observed a single time. J is TRBJ2-7 and V is TRBV20-1; D perhaps matches TRBD1 (6 bases). Germline CDR1 is DFQATT and CDR2 is SNEGSKA (reference sequence). The length of the CDR3 is 10 residues. V was clipped by 3 bases and J by 7 bases, with 7 bases between them. The CDR3 coding sequence is TGCAGTGCTAGGCAGGGGGAGCAGTACTTC. Translated, it gives CSARQGEQYF.

V gene TRBV30 combines with J gene TRBJ1-2; a possible D gene is TRBD1 (6 bases). Germline values: CDR1 GTSNPN, CDR2 SVGIG (reference sequence). The CDR3 length is 15 residues. The ends were cut back, 1 base at V and 0 bases at J, with 12 bases in the middle. CDR3 nucleotides: TGTGCCTGGAGTGGAGTGCAGGGGACTAACTATGGCTACACCTTC. This encodes CAWSGVQGTNYGYTF. The variable domain in full, completed from reference TRBV30 and TRBJ1-2, reads SQTIHQWPATLVQPVGSPLSLECTVEGTSNPNLYWYRQAAGRGLQLLFYSVGIGQISSEVPQNLSASRPQDRQFILSSKKLLLSDSGFYLCAWSGVQGTNYGYTFGSGTRLTVV.

The chain uses TRBV5-1 and TRBJ2-3, with 9 positions matching TRBD2. The CDR3 has 14 amino acids. J gave up 5 bases and V 7 bases, and 8 bases lay outside the gene matches. Germline loops: CDR1 SGHRS, CDR2 YFSETQ. The CDR3 region has the DNA TGCGCCAGCGCGGGGCGGGGGGGCGGAGATACGCAGTATTTT. Translated: CASAGRGGGDTQYF.

This chain connects TRBV13 to TRBJ2-3; a weak D match, TRBD2 (5 bases). Per the germline V gene, CDR1 is PRHDT and CDR2 is FYEKMQ (reference sequence). The V end was cut by 4 bases, the J end by 2 bases, with 16 bases between. The CDR3 extends over 16 amino acids. CDR3 nucleotide sequence: TGTGCCAGCAGCTCCTACTCGGAGCGGACCACAGATACGCAGTATTTT. It yields the protein CASSSYSERTTDTQYF. Looking up the rest from reference TRBV13 and TRBJ2-3 gives the full variable domain: AAGVIQSPRHLIKEKRETATLKCYPIPRHDTVYWYQQGPGQDPQFLISFYEKMQSDKGSIPDRFSAQQFSDYHSELNMSSLELGDSALYFCASSSYSERTTDTQYFGPGTRLTVL.

This clone has just one count. The J gene is TRBJ1-4, the V gene TRBV25-1; tentatively, D is TRBD1 (6 bases). Trimming took off 8 bases at V and 5 bases at J, with 12 bases between the two ends. Germline-derived CDR1 and CDR2 are MGHDK and SYGVNS. CDR3 length: 13 amino acids. The DNA of the CDR3 is TGTGCCAGCTCGGACAGCTACAATGAAAAACTGTTTTTT. This codes for CASSDSYNEKLFF.

The gene calls are TRBV2 and TRBJ1-5; 8 positions agree with TRBD1. This CDR3 comprises 15 residues. J was trimmed by 8 bases and V by 6 bases; bases with no gene match: 12. CDR1 and CDR2 (germline): SNHLY, FYNNEI. The CDR3, as DNA: TGTGCCAGCAGGAGTCGCCCAGGGGGCGTGGAGCCCCAGCATTTT. Amino acid sequence: CASRSRPGGVEPQHF.

The chain recombines TRBV6-4 with TRBJ2-6, with D possibly being TRBD1 (6 bases). This CDR3 region has 15 residues. CDR1 and CDR2 (germline): MRHNA, SNTAGT. V was clipped by 3 bases and J by 0 bases, with 6 bases between them. CDR3 sequence (DNA): TGTGCCAGCAGTGAGGGGGCCTCTGGGGCCAACGTCCTGACTTTC. Translation: CASSEGASGANVLTF.

This chain connects TRBV19 to TRBJ1-2; TRBD1 aligns across 9 bases. V was pared by 5 bases and J by 14 bases, with 15 bases of the junction left unmatched. In germline, CDR1 is LNHDA, CDR2 SQIVND (reference sequence). The length of the CDR3 is 14 residues. CDR3 residues: CASSFGTGFYEATF. CDR3 bases: TGTGCCAGTAGTTTTGGGACAGGGTTTTATGAGGCGACCTTC.

The J gene is TRBJ2-7, the V gene TRBV29-1; perhaps TRBD1 as D (6 bases). Trimming removed 4 bases from V and 4 bases from J, with 14 bases in between. CDR1 and CDR2 from the germline V gene are SQVTM and ANQGSEA. The CDR3 runs to 13 residues. The CDR3, as DNA: TGCAGCGTTGGGGCAGGGGAAGGGTACGAGCAGTACTTC. It translates to CSVGAGEGYEQYF.

This sequence joins TRBV27 and TRBJ1-2; D may be TRBD1 (6 bases). Per the germline V gene, CDR1 is MNHEY and CDR2 is SMNVEV (reference sequence). V dropped 6 bases and J dropped 1 base, with 12 bases sitting between them. The CDR3 length is 14 residues. The CDR3 here is CASSLGGHNYGYTF. The CDR3 DNA sequence: TGTGCCAGCAGCCTAGGGGGTCATAACTATGGCTACACCTTC.

The chain recombines TRBV13 with TRBJ2-7, with 11 nucleotides matching TRBD2. Germline V gene data show CDR1 as PRHDT and CDR2 as FYEKMQ (reference sequence). There are 14 residues in the CDR3. V shed 1 base, J shed 7 bases, and the junction held 3 bases outside the gene matches. The CDR3 DNA reads TGTGCCAGCAGCTTAGCCCGGACTAGCGGGGAGCAGTACTTC. Translated: CASSLARTSGEQYF.

The chain couples TRBV9 to TRBJ2-7; TRBD2 agrees at 10 bases. V gave up 3 bases and J gave up 3 bases; unmatched junction bases: 3. Germline assignment: CDR1 SGDLS and CDR2 YYNGEE. CDR3 length equals 14 residues. CDR3 in amino acids: CASSGSGGFYEQYF. The CDR3 DNA is TGTGCCAGCAGCGGTAGCGGGGGGTTCTACGAGCAGTACTTC.

V is TRBV7-9 and J is TRBJ1-1; tentative D call: TRBD1 (6 bases). The germline CDR1 and CDR2 sequences are SEHNR and FQNEAQ (reference sequence). The ends were cut back, 4 bases at V and 1 base at J, with 13 bases in the middle. The length of the CDR3 is 15 residues. CDR3 nucleotide sequence: TGTGCCAGCAGCTCCAGGCGGACAGCGAACACTGAAGCTTTCTTT. This sequence encodes CASSSRRTANTEAFF.

The chain employs TRBV14 and TRBJ1-5, with D uncertain. This CDR3 is built from 14 residues. The V end lost 4 bases, the J end lost 3 bases, and 10 bases lay between the germline ends. CDR1 SGHDN and CDR2 FVKESK come from the germline V gene. The CDR3 spells CASSPLGFNQPQHF. Here the CDR3 DNA reads TGTGCCAGCAGCCCCCTCGGTTTCAATCAGCCCCAGCATTTT.

V and J are TRBV6-5 and TRBJ2-2; D is undetermined. Germline V gives CDR1 MNHEY, CDR2 SVGAGI. This CDR3 has 13 amino acids. Trimming pared 2 bases from V and 5 bases from J, leaving 6 bases between. CDR3 nucleotides: TGTGCCAGCAGTTACGGCTCTACCGGGGAGCTGTTTTTT. Amino acids: CASSYGSTGELFF.

The rearrangement uses TRBV2 and TRBJ2-3, with D possibly being TRBD1 (5 bases). From germline, CDR1 is SNHLY and CDR2 FYNNEI. The V gene lost 3 bases and the J gene lost 4 bases, with 17 bases spanning the gap. The CDR3 extends over 16 amino acids. The CDR3 DNA is TGTGCCAGCAGTGACGGTCAGGGTGGTCGGGCAGATACGCAGTATTTT. The encoded protein is CASSDGQGGRADTQYF. The whole variable domain, remainder taken from reference TRBV2 and TRBJ2-3, is EPEVTQTPSHQVTQMGQEVILRCVPISNHLYFYWYRQILGQKVEFLVSFYNNEISEKSEIFDDQFSVERPDGSNFTLKIRSTKLEDSAMYFCASSDGQGGRADTQYFGPGTRLTVL.